This T cell receptor beta chain was documented in a study of human T cells and chemical hapten exposure. Background on the study: Upper back patch tests used 0.01% DPC, scored after 6 days.

Described time point: pre-sensitization, week 0. Treatment of the sample: therapeutic diphenylcyclopropenone sensitization with weekly scalp DPC. TCRdb ran MiXCR on the RACE reads and lists one entry per CDR3 protein. Among 240,000 or so distinct CDR3 sequences listed, roughly 8.9% were seen once. The CDR3 consists of 14 residues. J gave up 5 bases and V 4 bases, and 7 bases lay outside the gene matches. The study, taken as a whole, reports: As the donors had alopecia, their immune response may differ from healthy people's.

This clonotype was counted many times. What it binds is unknown. This receptor was taken from a woman in her 40s with alopecia areata. Some clones in this sample may be carry-over from other donors' samples. Source: whole blood, taken in connection with sensitization to the hapten diphenylcyclopropenone (DPC). This sequence joins TRBV12-3 or TRBV12-4 and TRBJ2-7; 8 nucleotides agree with TRBD1. CDR3 protein: CASSSWTGNDEQYF. CDR3 nucleotides: TGTGCCAGCAGTTCCTGGACAGGGAACGACGAGCAGTACTTC.